The clone carrying this T cell receptor (beta chain) was observed a single time. What it recognizes is unknown. The study ran its PCR with 60 Vbeta and 13 Jbeta primers. Some clones are missing from TCRdb's copy, which holds only in-frame ones; the method was immunoSEQ multiplex PCR. Among about 190,000 clones listed, about three quarters were seen once. The J segment lost 4 bases and the V segment lost 4 bases, leaving 5 bases of the junction unmatched. The CDR3 is 15 amino acids. The data stem from a study of cytomegalovirus exposure and HLA in healthy donors. The study, taken as a whole, reports: An analysis that was carried out later associated 16,951 TCR beta sequences with HLA alleles at 0.05 false discovery rate.

This clonotype was sampled from a woman aged 35 to 49 in good health and CMV-seronegative. Sequencing was carried out using PBMCs. The V call is TRBV23-1, the J call TRBJ2-1; 9 bases align to TRBD2. TRBV23-1 belongs to the ORF category, with a function that is uncertain. The DNA of the CDR3 is TGCGCCAGCAGTCCAGCGCTAGCGGGGTACAATGAGCAGTTCTTC. Its translation is CASSPALAGYNEQFF.